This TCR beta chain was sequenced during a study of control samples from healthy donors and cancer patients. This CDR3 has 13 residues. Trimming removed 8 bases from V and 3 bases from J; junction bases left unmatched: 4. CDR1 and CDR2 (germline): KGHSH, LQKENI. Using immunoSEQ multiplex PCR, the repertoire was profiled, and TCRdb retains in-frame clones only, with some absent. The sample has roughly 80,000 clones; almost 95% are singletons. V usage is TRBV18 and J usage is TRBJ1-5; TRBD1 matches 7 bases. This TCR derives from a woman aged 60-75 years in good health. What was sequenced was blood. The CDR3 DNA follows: TGTGCCAGCCGGGACAGTTACAATCAGCCCCAGCATTTT. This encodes CASRDSYNQPQHF.